Listed below are T cell receptor beta chains from one sample, sequenced in a study of PD-L1 blockade in urothelial cancer. The table came from immunoSEQ multiplex PCR; TCRdb's copy has only in-frame clones and leaves some out. This table has about 50,000 clones, around 88% appearing once. Sample: PBMCs, taken around atezolizumab (anti-PD-L1) treatment. These receptors came from a woman in her sixties with urothelial cancer. Both conserved end residues are part of each CDR3. Fields, in order: V gene, J gene, clone size, D gene, CDR3 DNA, CDR3 protein. The D gene is left open where the match is weak. Size is stated for part of the rows, as once, few or many counts, or as a class when the clone is expanded.

TRBV4-3	TRBJ2-4	many	TRBD1	TGCGCCAGCAGCCCGGACAGGAGTCTAGCCAAAAACATTCAGTACTTC	CASSPDRSLAKNIQYF
TRBV4-3	TRBJ1-1	once	.	TGCGCCAGCAGCCAAGGACAGGCGAACACTGAAGCTTTCTTT	CASSQGQANTEAFF
TRBV6-5	TRBJ1-3	few	.	TGTGCCAGCAGTTGGCAGGGTGGCGGAAACACCATATATTTT	CASSWQGGGNTIYF
TRBV10-3	TRBJ2-7	.	TRBD1	TGTGCCATCAGTGGAGGACAGGGTCGCGGGGAGCAGTACTTC	CAISGGQGRGEQYF
TRBV19	TRBJ1-2	.	.	TGTGCCAGTAGTATAGGGGCGGGGGACTATGGCTACACCTTC	CASSIGAGDYGYTF
TRBV6-5	TRBJ2-7	.	.	TGTGCCAGCAGTTACTTCCTTGGGGGGGCTAGAGGCGAGCAGTACTTC	CASSYFLGGARGEQYF
TRBV12-5	TRBJ1-1	.	.	TGTGCTAGTGGTTCGTTGACGGGGAACACTGAAGCTTTCTTT	CASGSLTGNTEAFF
TRBV5-1	TRBJ2-3	.	.	TGCGCCAGCAGCTTGTGGCCTTCAGCGGGCACAGATACGCAGTATTTT	CASSLWPSAGTDTQYF
TRBV7-6	TRBJ1-5	.	.	TGTGCCAGCAGCTTGACAGGCCAGCCCCAGCATTTT	CASSLTGQPQHF
TRBV7-2	TRBJ2-5	.	TRBD2	TGTGCCAGCAGCCTAAGATGGCGCGGGGGGGCAACGGAGACCCAGTACTTC	CASSLRWRGGATETQYF
TRBV19	TRBJ2-3	.	.	TGTGCCAGTAGTCTTTCTAGAACAGATACGCAGTATTTT	CASSLSRTDTQYF
TRBV25-1	TRBJ1-2	.	.	TGTGCCAGCAGTCCCCGAGGAATTTATGGCTACACCTTC	CASSPRGIYGYTF
TRBV28	TRBJ2-1	.	TRBD2	TGTGCCAGCACCCCTGGTAGCGGGGACCACAATGAGCAGTTCTTC	CASTPGSGDHNEQFF
TRBV6-4	TRBJ2-2	.	TRBD2	TGTGCCAACAAATCTAGCGGGGGATTCTTAAGGAACACCGGGGAGCTGTTTTTT	CANKSSGGFLRNTGELFF
TRBV4-2	TRBJ2-5	.	.	TGTGCCAGCAGCCAAGTCCCAAGGGGTGAGACCCAGTACTTC	CASSQVPRGETQYF
TRBV10-3	TRBJ2-3	.	.	TGTGCCATCAGTGAGGTTCTGGGTCTAGGGGCAGATACGCAGTATTTT	CAISEVLGLGADTQYF
TRBV7-2	TRBJ2-7	.	TRBD2	TGTGCCAGCAGCCCGCGCGGGGGGCACGTCTACGAGCAGTACTTC	CASSPRGGHVYEQYF
TRBV4-2	TRBJ2-5	.	TRBD2	TGTGCCAGCAGCCAAGATGGTAGCGGGGTCGAGACCCAGTACTTC	CASSQDGSGVETQYF
TRBV18	TRBJ1-2	.	.	TGTGCCAGCTCACCATATGGACAGACCGTCTATGGCTACACCTTC	CASSPYGQTVYGYTF
TRBV19	TRBJ2-2	.	.	TGTGCCAGTAATTGGGCCCGGACAGACACCGGGGAGCTGTTTTTT	CASNWARTDTGELFF